This TCR beta chain was profiled in a study of blood T cells in healthy people across ages. A sample-barcoded 5' primer and a J-beta primer mix were used in a second PCR of about 7 to 12 cycles. Each CDR3 protein is one row after TCRdb ran MiXCR on the 5' RACE reads. Among about 1,600,000 distinct CDR3 sequences listed, 42% were seen once. The sample holds a few counts of this clonotype. Deletions cut 4 bases from V and 2 bases from J, with 15 bases between. The CDR3 has 15 residues. Germline CDR1 and CDR2: SGHRS and YFSETQ. Individuals who donated were healthy Caucasians from Russia aged roughly 6 to 100.

This sequence originates from a woman under 30 in good health. This sequence joins TRBV5-1 and TRBJ1-2, with unresolved D. Sequencing input: blood. The CDR3 sequence is CASSQTQTNNYGYTF. In DNA, the CDR3 is TGCGCCAGCAGCCAAACGCAGACAAACAACTATGGCTACACCTTC.